This TCR beta chain is drawn from a study of patients and donors after allogeneic stem cell transplantation. Looked up from germline, CDR1 is MRHNA and CDR2 is SNTAGT. CDR3 length: 14 amino acids. In regard to this clonotype: The junction departs from the called germline gene at one end, perhaps through a read error.

Each CDR3 protein is one row after TCRdb ran MiXCR on the RT-PCR reads. The data hold some 230,000 distinct CDR3 sequences, with around an eighth observed a single time. V is TRBV6-4 and J is TRBJ1-5; TRBD1 might be the D (6 bases). The clonotype comes from a human donor who was either an allogeneic HSCT recipient or a stem cell or donor lymphocyte infusion donor (not recorded which). It is not recorded whose cells these are; they may come from a transplant donor. Sequencing was performed on blood, either unsorted or a sorted T cell fraction (not recorded which). In DNA, the CDR3 is TGTGCCAGCAGCGAGGACAGTAGCAATCTGCCCCAGCATTTT. This encodes CASSEDSSNLPQHF.